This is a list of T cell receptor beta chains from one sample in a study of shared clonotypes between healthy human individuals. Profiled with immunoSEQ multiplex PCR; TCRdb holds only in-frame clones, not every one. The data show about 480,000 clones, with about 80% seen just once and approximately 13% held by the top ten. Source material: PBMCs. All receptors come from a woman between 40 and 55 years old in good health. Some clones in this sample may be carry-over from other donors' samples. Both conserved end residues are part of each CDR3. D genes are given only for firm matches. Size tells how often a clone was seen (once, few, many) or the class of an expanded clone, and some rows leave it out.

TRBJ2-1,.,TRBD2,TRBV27,CASTPGTSNIGEQFF,TGTGCCAGCACTCCCGGGACTAGTAATATTGGTGAGCAGTTCTTC
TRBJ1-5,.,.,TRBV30,CAWRSRESNQPQHF,TGTGCCTGGAGAAGTAGGGAAAGCAATCAGCCCCAGCATTTT
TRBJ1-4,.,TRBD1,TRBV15,CATSRTDRGGGEKLFF,TGTGCCACCAGCAGAACGGACAGGGGTGGTGGGGAAAAACTGTTTTTT
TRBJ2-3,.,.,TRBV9,CASSVLSSVLNTDTQYF,TGTGCCAGCAGCGTATTATCTAGCGTCCTTAACACAGATACGCAGTATTTT
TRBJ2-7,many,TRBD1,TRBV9,CASSIGQGSEQYF,TGTGCCAGCAGCATCGGACAGGGGTCAGAGCAGTACTTC
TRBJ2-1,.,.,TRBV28,CASSPWDFLRGPEQFF,TGTGCCAGCAGTCCCTGGGACTTCCTTCGGGGTCCTGAGCAGTTCTTC
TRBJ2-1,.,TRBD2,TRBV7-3,CASSKGTSGRGSYNEQFF,TGTGCCAGCAGCAAAGGGACTAGCGGGAGAGGATCCTACAATGAGCAGTTCTTC
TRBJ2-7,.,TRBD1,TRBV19,CASSIAGQGAKQYF,TGTGCCAGTAGTATCGCCGGACAGGGGGCAAAGCAGTACTTC
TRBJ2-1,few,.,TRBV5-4,CASRPGVGNEQFF,TGTGCCAGCAGGCCGGGAGTCGGGAATGAGCAGTTCTTC
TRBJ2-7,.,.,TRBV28,CASSSRGGTPDEQYF,TGTGCCAGCAGTTCCCGTGGGGGGACTCCCGACGAGCAGTACTTC
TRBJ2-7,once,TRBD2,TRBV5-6,CASSHALGLASYEQYF,TGTGCCAGCAGCCACGCCCTCGGACTAGCGTCCTACGAGCAGTACTTC
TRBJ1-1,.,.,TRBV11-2,CASSSTGQGLNTEAFF,TGTGCCAGCAGCTCTACCGGCCAGGGCCTGAACACTGAAGCTTTCTTT
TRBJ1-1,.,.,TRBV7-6,CASSLGQRTEAFF,TGTGCCAGCAGCTTAGGCCAGAGGACTGAAGCTTTCTTT
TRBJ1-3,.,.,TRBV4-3,CASSQGTPGSHGNTIYF,TGCGCCAGCAGCCAAGGAACCCCAGGATCTCACGGAAACACCATATATTTT
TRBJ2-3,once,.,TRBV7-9,CASSATPSAGDTQYF,TGTGCCAGCAGCGCCACTCCTAGCGCAGGAGATACGCAGTATTTT
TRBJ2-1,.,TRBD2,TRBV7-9,CASSLQAGAYNEQFF,TGTGCCAGCAGCTTACAGGCGGGGGCCTACAATGAGCAGTTCTTC
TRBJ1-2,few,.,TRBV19,CASMLPGHDDGYTF,TGTGCCAGCATGCTCCCGGGACATGACGACGGCTACACCTTC
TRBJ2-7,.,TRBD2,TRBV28,CASSRSGGYYEQYF,TGTGCCAGCAGCCGTAGCGGGGGATACTACGAGCAGTACTTC
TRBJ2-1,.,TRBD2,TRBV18,CASSPDQREPAYNEQFF,TGTGCCAGCTCACCGGATCAGCGGGAGCCCGCCTACAATGAGCAGTTCTTC
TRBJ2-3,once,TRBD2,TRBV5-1,CASRLAGATDTQYF,TGCGCCAGCAGACTAGCGGGAGCCACAGATACGCAGTATTTT
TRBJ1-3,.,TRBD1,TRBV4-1,CASSQGTGNSGNTIYF,TGCGCCAGCAGCCAAGGGACAGGGAACTCTGGAAACACCATATATTTT
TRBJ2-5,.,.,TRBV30,CASTALETQYF,TGTGCATCGACCGCTTTGGAGACCCAGTACTTC
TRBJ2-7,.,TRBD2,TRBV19,CASSRTSFPYEQYF,TGTGCCAGTAGCAGGACTAGTTTTCCCTACGAGCAGTACTTC
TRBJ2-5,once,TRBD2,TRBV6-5,CASSWRLAGKQETQYF,TGTGCCAGCAGTTGGCGACTAGCGGGAAAACAAGAGACCCAGTACTTC
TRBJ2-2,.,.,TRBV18,CASSQLLRTGRDTGELFF,TGTGCCAGCTCACAACTGCTGCGGACAGGGAGGGACACCGGGGAGCTGTTTTTT
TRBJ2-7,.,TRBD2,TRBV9,CASSVGTSGRVGYEQYF,TGTGCCAGCAGCGTAGGGACTAGCGGGAGGGTGGGCTACGAGCAGTACTTC
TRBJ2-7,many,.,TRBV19,CATKYGRDSSYEQYF,TGTGCCACCAAGTATGGGAGGGACAGCTCGTACGAGCAGTACTTC
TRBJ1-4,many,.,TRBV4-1,CASSQEKGRDEKLFF,TGCGCCAGCAGCCAAGAAAAGGGGAGGGATGAAAAACTGTTTTTT
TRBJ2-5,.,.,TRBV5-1,CASSLVGQGETQYF,TGCGCCAGCAGCTTGGTTGGTCAGGGGGAGACCCAGTACTTC
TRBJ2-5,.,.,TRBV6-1,CASSQGPQETQYF,TGTGCCAGCAGCCAGGGGCCTCAAGAGACCCAGTACTTC
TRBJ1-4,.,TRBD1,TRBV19,CASRYRGLDEKLFF,TGTGCCAGCAGATACAGGGGGCTCGATGAAAAACTGTTTTTT
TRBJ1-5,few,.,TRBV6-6,CASRGEGNQPQHF,TGTGCCAGCAGAGGGGAAGGCAATCAGCCCCAGCATTTT
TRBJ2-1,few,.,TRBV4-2,CASSQDELATSYNEQFF,TGTGCCAGCAGCCAAGATGAACTAGCAACCTCCTACAATGAGCAGTTCTTC
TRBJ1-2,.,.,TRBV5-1,CASSLVRDSYGYTF,TGCGCCAGCAGCTTGGTCAGGGACTCCTATGGCTACACCTTC
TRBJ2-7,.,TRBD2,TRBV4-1,CASSQDGTSADEQYF,TGCGCCAGCAGCCAAGATGGGACTAGCGCCGACGAGCAGTACTTC
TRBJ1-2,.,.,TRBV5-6,CASSLVGGLFYGYTF,TGTGCCAGCAGCTTAGTTGGGGGCCTCTTCTATGGCTACACCTTC
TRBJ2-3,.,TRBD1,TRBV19,CASHTGAGTDTQYF,TGTGCCAGTCACACAGGGGCGGGCACAGATACGCAGTATTTT
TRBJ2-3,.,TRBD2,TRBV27,CASSFLAGGFGDTQYF,TGTGCCAGCAGTTTTCTAGCGGGAGGGTTCGGAGATACGCAGTATTTT
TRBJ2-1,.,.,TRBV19,CASRGPGLLIGGSYNEQFF,TGTGCCAGTAGGGGGCCGGGACTCTTAATCGGTGGGTCCTACAATGAGCAGTTCTTC
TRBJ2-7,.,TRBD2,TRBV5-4,CASSAGTSGIYEQYF,TGTGCCAGCAGCGCGGGGACTAGCGGGATTTACGAGCAGTACTTC
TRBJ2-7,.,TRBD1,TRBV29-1,CSVSGQGALRGQYF,TGCAGCGTTTCGGGACAGGGGGCGCTTCGTGGGCAGTACTTC
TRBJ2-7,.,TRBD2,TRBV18,CASSPFPSGASYEQYF,TGTGCCAGCTCACCCTTCCCTAGCGGAGCTTCCTACGAGCAGTACTTC
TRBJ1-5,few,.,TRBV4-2,CASSPRVGQPQHF,TGTGCCAGCAGCCCGAGAGTCGGACAGCCCCAGCATTTT
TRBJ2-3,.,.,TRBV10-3,CAISEGVSVTDTQYF,TGTGCCATCAGTGAGGGGGTTAGCGTGACAGATACGCAGTATTTT
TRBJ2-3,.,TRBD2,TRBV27,CASNKLAGVPTDTQYF,TGTGCCAGCAACAAGCTAGCGGGAGTCCCCACAGATACGCAGTATTTT
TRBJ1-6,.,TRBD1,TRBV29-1,CSATTGGNNSPLHF,TGCAGCGCTACGACAGGGGGCAATAATTCACCCCTCCACTTT
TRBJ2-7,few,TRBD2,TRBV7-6,CASSLTSGYSYEQYF,TGTGCCAGCAGCTTAACTAGCGGGTACTCCTACGAGCAGTACTTC
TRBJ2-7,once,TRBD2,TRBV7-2,CASSLKTSVSYEQYF,TGTGCCAGCAGCTTAAAGACTAGCGTCTCCTACGAGCAGTACTTC
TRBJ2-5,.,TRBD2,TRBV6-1,CASEGLAGGQETQYF,TGTGCCAGCGAAGGACTAGCGGGTGGTCAAGAGACCCAGTACTTC
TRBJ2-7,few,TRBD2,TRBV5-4,CASSRGGASGSHYEQYF,TGTGCCAGCAGCCGGGGCGGGGCTAGCGGGAGCCATTACGAGCAGTACTTC
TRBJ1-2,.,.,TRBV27,CASRLGRGTLYGYTF,TGTGCCAGCAGACTCGGACGGGGGACTTTGTATGGCTACACCTTC
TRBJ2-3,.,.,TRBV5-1,CASSLLDTQYF,TGCGCCAGCAGCTTGTTAGATACGCAGTATTTT
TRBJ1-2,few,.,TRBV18,CASSPPGPYGYTF,TGTGCCAGCTCACCACCAGGGCCCTATGGCTACACCTTC
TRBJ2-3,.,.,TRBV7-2,CASSSSTITDTQYF,TGTGCCAGCAGCTCGTCGACGATTACAGATACGCAGTATTTT
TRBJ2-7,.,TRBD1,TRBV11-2,CASSSQGTKPGEQYF,TGTGCCAGCAGCTCACAGGGGACAAAACCGGGGGAGCAGTACTTC
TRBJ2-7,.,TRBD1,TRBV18,CASSPRDRVREQYF,TGTGCCAGCTCACCCCGGGACAGGGTTCGCGAGCAGTACTTC
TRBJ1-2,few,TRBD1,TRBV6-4,CASSATGGYGYTF,TGTGCCAGCAGCGCGACAGGGGGGTATGGCTACACCTTC